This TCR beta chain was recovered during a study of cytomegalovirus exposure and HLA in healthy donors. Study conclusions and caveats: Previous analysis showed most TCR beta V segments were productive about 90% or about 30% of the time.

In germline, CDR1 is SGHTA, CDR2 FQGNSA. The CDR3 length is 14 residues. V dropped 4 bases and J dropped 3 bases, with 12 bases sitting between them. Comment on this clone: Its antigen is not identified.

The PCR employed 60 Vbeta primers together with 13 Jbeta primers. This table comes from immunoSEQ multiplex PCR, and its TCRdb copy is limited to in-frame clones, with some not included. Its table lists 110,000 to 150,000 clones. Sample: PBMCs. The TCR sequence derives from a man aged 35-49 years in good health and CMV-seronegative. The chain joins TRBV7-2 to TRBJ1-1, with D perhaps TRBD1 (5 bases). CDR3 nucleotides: TGTGCCAGCAGCTCTCCAGGGTGGCACACTGAAGCTTTCTTT. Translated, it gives CASSSPGWHTEAFF.